This T cell receptor beta chain was sequenced in a study of cytomegalovirus exposure and HLA in healthy donors (dated by TCRdb to the late 2010s). In the study overall: In an earlier analysis of roughly 590 of the donors, approximately 300 Gb of sequence data and some 120 million unique TCR beta sequences from about 180 million T cells were reported. An early release covering roughly 640 HLA-typed donors comprised about 300 gigabases of sequencing data and about 90 million unique TCR sequences. Of the roughly 430 genotyped donors, 65% to 90% fell in the genetic ancestry cluster associated with self-reported Caucasian donors. The study aimed to test whether cataloging public T cell receptors could reveal signatures of past pathogen exposure. The study used immunosequencing to profile the T cell repertoires of several hundred subjects and linked those repertoires to cytomegalovirus serostatus. Along with the roughly 710-subject first cohort, a separate validation cohort of over a hundred different subjects was used. The study combined high-throughput TCR immunosequencing, statistical association of individual TCRs with disease status, and machine learning to predict cytomegalovirus infection status. In a later analysis, previously published TCR beta repertoires from hundreds of donors were re-analyzed and high-resolution HLA genotyping was added so that TCR occurrence patterns could be studied. The later analysis used no new phenotypic data to find candidate immune exposures, relying instead on TCR beta sequences and their occurrence across donors. An earlier analysis of around 640 of the donors used high-throughput TCR beta sequencing to judge whether each TCR beta V gene segment behaved as functional or pseudogenic. Donor age, sex, ethnicity and CMV serostatus were collected together with the repertoire data. Genome-wide SNP genotypes for about 55% of the roughly 670 donors were used in a later genetic analysis, which treated that subset as a discovery cohort. Every repertoire in the discovery cohort had been generated on one and the same sequencing platform. HLA typing covered class I and class II loci at four-digit resolution. Typing coverage varied by locus: roughly 629-630 donors for A, B, C, DRB1 and DQB1; approximately 560 for DQA1; about 600 for DPA1; 450 to 480 for DPB1. Roughly 5 DR-DQ haplotypes were handled as single units for association and clustering, since linkage in the cohort was strong. Among several hundred genotyped donors of the cohort, an average of about 220,000 unique TCR beta nucleotide sequences was sequenced per donor, of which 15% to 20% were non-productive.

V was cut back by 6 bases and J by 8 bases, leaving a gap of 13 bases between them. The germline V gene specifies SGHAT as CDR1 and FQNNGV as CDR2. The CDR3 starts with the cysteine, ends with the phenylalanine, and has 13 residues. Just CDR3 DNA is preserved here, 39 bases in frame from base 1. Results and caveats for the whole study, not just this receptor: In an earlier analysis of 500 to 650 of the donors, most TCR beta V segments appeared in productive rearrangements about 87% or about 30% of the time, broadly matching IMGT annotations. Most TCR sequences were observed very rarely across donors, whereas some public TCRs were present in many individuals. The authors suggested that the approach could potentially be generalized to other disease states and immunological phenotypes. Some IMGT-functional V segments, including TRBV6-2 and TRBV6-3, could not be distinguished by the 87-base-pair reads and were therefore excluded. Because some donors lacked HLA typing at each locus, the association tests relied only on the typed subset. This cohort had only TCR beta chains sequenced, and the lack of alpha or paired-chain data limited which features could be detected. Linkage disequilibrium might explain the correlated functional status among segregating V segments, but an unknown experimental factor could not be ruled out. At a false discovery rate of 0.05, a later analysis linked 16,951 TCR beta sequences to specific HLA alleles. A later analysis reported that several top co-occurrence clusters appeared linked to parvovirus B19, influenza, CMV and Epstein-Barr virus. A later analysis found that most CMV-associated TCR beta chains appeared HLA-restricted, with HLA associations seemingly driven largely by CMV exposure. Roughly uniform sequencing depth across donors was assumed in presence/absence analyses, although this assumption may not hold. According to a later analysis, TCR association rates differed among HLA loci, with DRB1 alleles showing the most associated TCRs and HLA-C alleles showing the fewest. For the cohort, immune exposure information was limited to CMV serostatus. Assigning TCR associations to individual alleles was difficult when HLA alleles, especially DR and DQ, strongly co-occurred. A cluster of highly shared sequence variants was judged likely to be a technical artifact of the sequencing pipeline. A later genetic analysis associated a missense DCLRE1C variant with V-gene and J-gene trimming of TCR beta chains, and an independent cohort replicated the association. The study listed 150 to 200 TCR beta chains as associated with cytomegalovirus. A later analysis found that HLA-associated TCR beta chains were more clonally expanded and had lower generation probabilities than equally common non-associated chains. A few of the identified cytomegalovirus-associated TCR beta chains were confirmed in vitro to be specific for cytomegalovirus antigens. Because counts were too low, seventeen rarely observed V segments, including chromosome 9 orphons, were left out of the earlier analysis of 500 to 750 of the donors. The classifier was reported to diagnose cytomegalovirus status with high specificity and sensitivity in both the original and validation cohorts. A further reported finding was that TCR beta sequences accurately predicted the HLA-A and HLA-B alleles for most subjects in the first cohort. According to a later genetic analysis, donors in an Asian-associated ancestry cluster had fewer N-insertions in productive TCRs than the approximately 670-donor mean.

The protocol used for the library was the immunoSEQ multiplex PCR assay. A mixture of 60 forward primers for TCR Vbeta segments and 13 reverse primers for TCR Jbeta segments was used in the multiplex PCR. The CDR3 region of rearranged TCR beta genes was amplified from genomic DNA with a multiplex PCR assay. On the Illumina HiSeq System, the amplified TCR beta libraries were sequenced as 87-base-pair reads. From the authors' description of their analysis: A later analysis counted about 82 million unique TCR beta chains across the roughly 700 repertoires, and some 11 million of these chains were shared by at least two donors. Raw reads were error-corrected and collapsed into unique sequences by a nearest-neighbor algorithm in which closely related sequences were merged to remove PCR and sequencing errors. Alignment of CDR3 sequences to IMGT reference sequences was used to assign V, D and J gene segments. For a sequence to be retained, a match of at least six nucleotides to both a V gene segment and a J gene segment was required. A rearrangement counted as productive if the CDR3 had no stop codons and remained in frame with V and J, and every other rearrangement counted as non-productive. CDR3 was defined according to IMGT convention as the region running from the second conserved V-encoded cysteine to the conserved J-encoded phenylalanine. In an earlier analysis of 500 to 650 of the donors, sequences lacking an unambiguous match to a single V gene segment were excluded. An earlier analysis of 587 of the donors classified V segments as functional when productive rearrangements were above 56.7% and as segregating when the standard deviation between donors was above 5%. A statistical classification framework was built for diagnosing cytomegalovirus status from the catalog of TCR beta chain sequences. V and J gene assignment, in a later analysis, came from comparing TCR nucleotide sequences with IMGT/GENE-DB human TR gene sequences. The TCRdist pipeline was used in a later analysis to assign CDR3 sequences and most-parsimonious VDJ recombination scenarios. A later analysis defined each TCR beta chain by its CDR3 amino acid sequence plus V-gene family, and excluded reads lacking a unique V-gene family. A later analysis removed 592 highly shared, low-generation-probability nucleotide sequences to deal with suspected cross-contamination and a sequencing artifact. For each public chain, a later analysis derived a clonal expansion index from normalized ranks of inferred template counts within each repertoire. Generation probabilities in a later analysis came from a VDJ recombination model fitted to out-of-frame rearrangements, and those results were checked against IGoR. In a later analysis, hypergeometric tests were used to score TCR-TCR, TCR-HLA and TCR-CMV co-occurrence, with a repertoire-size bias correction applied to TCR pairs. To estimate false discovery rates, a later analysis permuted the HLA or CMV assignments 20 times. In a later analysis, co-occurring TCRs were grouped with DBSCAN, and TCRdist sequence similarity was added when clustering was performed within HLA-allele-positive subsets. Repertoires with fewer than 30,000 or more than 120,000 public chains, plus five repertoires with anomalous nucleotide sharing, were excluded from co-occurrence clustering. TCRdb took over this immuneACCESS table, retaining in-frame rearrangements with V and J assigned. Such tables are incomplete; in checked studies, under half of the missing clones stem from an unresolved V gene, and the remainder is unexplained. V, J and clone size reflect that table, while D and trimming were determined from the DNA. Across this sample there are roughly 130,000 clones, with around 83% seen only once. The top ten constitute around 3% of the sample.

As for this clone: The antigen it binds to is not known. No much larger clonotype is one base removed from it; base qualities were not supplied.

The cohort was made up of 666 healthy bone marrow donors. All cohort members were sampled while nominally healthy, although unrecorded immune exposures were likely present. The donor tested CMV seropositive, placing the donor among the 289 seropositive members of the cohort. A peripheral blood sample was collected from each donor, and TCR beta sequencing was performed on peripheral blood mononuclear cells. The Qiagen DNeasy Blood Extraction Kit was used to extract genomic DNA from the blood cell samples. Sequenced sample: PBMCs. The origin of this receptor is a woman aged 18-30 years in good health and CMV-seropositive. The chain joins TRBV11-2 to TRBJ1-4; too little of a D gene remains to name it. The CDR3 reads as follows: CASSAGFGEKLFF. The sequenced DNA is TGTGCCAGCAGTGCGGGGTTCGGGGAAAAACTGTTTTTT.